Shown below are 30 T cell receptor beta chains from a single sample sequenced in a study of immune evolution from preneoplasia to lung adenocarcinoma. Repertoires were generated with immunoSEQ multiplex PCR, while TCRdb's copy carries only in-frame clones and drops some. The sample includes 4,500 to 5,500 clones, around 80% of them seen just once. Sequencing was done on a sample of FFPE minimally invasive lung adenocarcinoma tissue. These receptor sequences come from a person between 70 and 80 years old with lung adenocarcinoma.

The chain joins TRBV7-7 to TRBJ2-1, with TRBD2 as a possible D gene (5 bases). Trimming stripped 5 bases from V and 0 bases from J, with 11 bases between. The germline V gene encodes CDR1 SSHAT and CDR2 FNYEAQ (reference sequence). The CDR3 is 15 amino acids. The CDR3: CASSPEVGSYNEQFF. As DNA, the CDR3 is TGTGCCAGCAGCCCGGAGGTCGGCTCCTACAATGAGCAGTTCTTC.

The chain carries TRBV5-1 and TRBJ1-2; D perhaps matches TRBD1 (5 bases). From germline, CDR1 is SGHRS and CDR2 YFSETQ. This CDR3 contains 17 residues. The V gene lost 4 bases and the J gene lost 4 bases, with 23 bases spanning the gap. CDR3 residues: CASSVGTQTYPIYGYTF. The CDR3 DNA reads TGCGCCAGCAGCGTGGGGACCCAGACTTACCCCATCTATGGCTACACCTTC.

The chain uses TRBV28 and TRBJ2-5, with 7 bases identical to TRBD2. CDR1 is MDHEN, CDR2 SYDVKM, per germline. V lost 6 bases and J lost 5; bases outside the gene matches: 12. The length of the CDR3 is 15 residues. CDR3 protein: CASRDPGLTPETQYF. DNA of the CDR3: TGTGCCAGCAGGGACCCGGGACTAACACCGGAGACCCAGTACTTC. Together with reference TRBV28 and TRBJ2-5, the CDR3 gives the full variable domain: DVKVTQSSRYLVKRTGEKVFLECVQDMDHENMFWYRQDPGLGLRLIYFSYDVKMKEKGDIPEGYSVSREKKERFSLILESASTNQTSMYLCASRDPGLTPETQYFGPGTRLLVL.

Written as DNA, the CDR3 is TGCGCCAGCAGCCAAGATACGGGAATGAGTGGCTACACCTTC. Protein product: CASSQDTGMSGYTF. The chain uses TRBV4-1 and TRBJ1-2; the D is unclear. V shed 0 bases and J shed 7 bases, with 12 bases lying between them. The CDR3 totals 14 residues. Germline lookup yields CDR1 MGHRA and CDR2 YSYEKL.

In this sample, this clone turned up a few times. The J gene is TRBJ2-3, the V gene TRBV2, with D uncertain. The CDR3 contains 14 residues. Trimming pared 0 bases from V and 6 bases from J, leaving 10 bases between. Germline CDR1 is SNHLY and CDR2 is FYNNEI. DNA for the CDR3: TGTGCCAGCAGTGAAGCGCTTTCTAGTGATACGCAGTATTTT. Its translation: CASSEALSSDTQYF.

The table lists this clone with a count of one. V usage is TRBV28 and J usage is TRBJ1-1; TRBD1 matches 7 bases. V dropped 3 bases and J dropped 4; count of bases not matched to a gene: 8. CDR1 is MDHEN and CDR2 is SYDVKM in the germline V gene. CDR3 size: 15 residues. CDR3 region: CASSFEGALGTEAFF. CDR3 sequence (DNA): TGTGCCAGCAGTTTTGAGGGGGCGTTGGGCACTGAAGCTTTCTTT.

The CDR3 DNA is TGTGCCAGCAGTTTACGAGGGTCGGTGTGGGGGGCCAACGTCCTGACTTTC. Amino acid sequence: CASSLRGSVWGANVLTF. This chain uses TRBV28 with TRBJ2-6; weak D call: TRBD2 (5 bases). The CDR3 is 17 residues long. V lost 2 bases and J lost 4, with 15 bases in between. CDR1 is MDHEN, CDR2 SYDVKM, per germline.

Regarding this clone: Other DNA sequences in this sample translate to the same CDR3. V and J are TRBV28 and TRBJ2-1; the match to TRBD2 covers 9 bases. CDR1 is MDHEN and CDR2 is SYDVKM in the germline V gene. The CDR3 contains 14 residues. Losses at the gene ends were 7 bases for V and 4 bases for J; bases not matched to a gene: 5. CDR3 protein: CASILTSGYNEQFF. The CDR3 region has the DNA TGTGCCAGCATTTTGACTAGCGGATACAATGAGCAGTTCTTC.

This clone has a handful of counts. The chain couples TRBV5-1 to TRBJ2-1; D is unclear. V was cut by 0 bases and J by 10 bases, with 20 bases left in between. Germline CDR1 is SGHRS and CDR2 is YFSETQ. The CDR3 has 16 amino acids. CDR3 sequence (DNA): TGCGCCAGCAGCTTGGCGGCCGGGCCGCCCTTTAAGGAGCAGTTCTTC. Its translation: CASSLAAGPPFKEQFF.

This clone was counted a single time. The same CDR3 also results from other DNA sequences found in this sample. The V call is TRBV5-1, the J call TRBJ1-1, with 8 bases matching TRBD1. Germline V gene data show CDR1 as SGHRS and CDR2 as YFSETQ. This CDR3 is built from 14 residues. The trim removed 2 bases at V and 5 bases at J, leaving 5 bases unmatched. The DNA of the CDR3 is TGCGCCAGCAGCTTCTTGGACAGGGAAACTGAAGCTTTCTTT. Encoded protein: CASSFLDRETEAFF. Based on the CDR3 plus reference TRBV5-1 and TRBJ1-1, the full variable domain is KAGVTQTPRYLIKTRGQQVTLSCSPISGHRSVSWYQQTPGQGLQFLFEYFSETQRNKGNFPGRFSGRQFSNSRSEMNVSTLELGDSALYLCASSFLDRETEAFFGQGTRLTVV.

This chain links TRBV5-1 with TRBJ1-2; D is undetermined. Germline values: CDR1 SGHRS, CDR2 YFSETQ. This CDR3 has 14 amino acids. V lost 0 bases, J lost 0 bases, and 6 bases lay in between. The DNA for the CDR3 is TGCGCCAGCAGCTTGGATGGGACTAACTATGGCTACACCTTC. It translates to CASSLDGTNYGYTF.

The chain has TRBV28 and TRBJ2-3; tentative D call: TRBD2 (6 bases). With 2 bases removed from V and 4 bases from J, the gap between germline ends came to 16 bases. The CDR3 runs to 16 residues. The germline gives CDR1 MDHEN, CDR2 SYDVKM. Here the CDR3 reads CASSLSGRGLSDTQYF. The CDR3 nucleotides are TGTGCCAGCAGTTTAAGTGGGCGGGGCTTATCAGATACGCAGTATTTT.

The CDR3 here is CASSPRDRSGGELFF. In DNA, the CDR3 is TGCGCCAGCAGCCCTCGGGACCGTTCTGGCGGGGAGCTGTTTTTT. This sequence joins TRBV4-1 and TRBJ2-2; D could derive from TRBD1 or TRBD2 (5 bases each). Germline V gives CDR1 MGHRA, CDR2 YSYEKL. This CDR3 spans 15 amino acids. Trimming took 4 bases from V and 7 from J, leaving 16 bases between them.

V gene TRBV28 combines with J gene TRBJ2-3; 9 positions agree with TRBD1. This CDR3 is 15 amino acids long. J gave up 4 bases and V 5 bases, and 7 bases lay outside the gene matches. Germline V gene sequence: CDR1 MDHEN, CDR2 SYDVKM. CDR3 sequence (DNA): TGTGCCAGCAGTCCAACTGGGACAGGGTCAGATACGCAGTATTTT. It codes for CASSPTGTGSDTQYF.

V gene TRBV6-1 combines with J gene TRBJ2-7; TRBD2 aligns across 11 bases. CDR1 and CDR2 (germline): MNHNS, SASEGT. V shed 4 bases, J shed 3 bases, and the junction held 8 bases outside the gene matches. CDR3 length equals 16 residues. The CDR3, as DNA: TGTGCCAGCAGTGTCCGACTAGCGGGGATGCTCTACGAGCAGTACTTC. It yields the protein CASSVRLAGMLYEQYF.

The V and J genes are TRBV10-3 and TRBJ2-1; 11 bases are a match to TRBD2. Unmatched junction bases numbered 2, after V lost 7 bases and J lost 0 bases. The germline CDR1 and CDR2 sequences are ENHRY and SYGVKD. The CDR3 is 15 residues long. The DNA of the CDR3 is TGTGCCATCAAGACTAGCGGGGACTCCTACAATGAGCAGTTCTTC. It is translated as CAIKTSGDSYNEQFF.

This chain links TRBV29-1 with TRBJ2-1; 10 nucleotides match TRBD2. Germline values: CDR1 SQVTM, CDR2 ANQGSEA. Trimming removed 7 bases from V and 6 bases from J; junction bases left unmatched: 3. CDR3 length: 12 residues. The CDR3 sequence is CSARTSGNEQFF. CDR3 DNA: TGCAGCGCAAGGACTAGCGGCAATGAGCAGTTCTTC.

V usage is TRBV11-2 and J usage is TRBJ1-2; D gene unclear. CDR1 and CDR2 (germline): SGHAT, FQNNGV. The V and J ends lost 3 bases and 2 bases respectively, with 7 bases between them. The CDR3 has 13 amino acids. The CDR3 nucleotides read TGTGCCAGCAGCTTGTCTCTGAACTATGGCTACACCTTC. Its protein is CASSLSLNYGYTF.

The chain uses TRBV4-1 and TRBJ1-2, with D unresolved. This CDR3 spans 12 amino acids. Germline V lookup: CDR1 MGHRA, CDR2 YSYEKL. Between the trimmed V and J ends, which lost 8 bases and 0 bases, there was a span of 7 bases. This CDR3 is CASGATNYGYTF. DNA of the CDR3: TGCGCCAGCGGTGCTACTAACTATGGCTACACCTTC.

This clone was picked up one time. The chain employs TRBV5-4 and TRBJ1-1; D call uncertain. There are 14 residues in the CDR3. Between the trimmed V and J ends, which lost 4 bases and 2 bases, there was a span of 12 bases. CDR1 SGHNT and CDR2 YYREEE come from the germline V gene (reference sequence). CDR3 nucleotides: TGTGCCAGCAGCCAGATCACACGAAACACTGAAGCTTTCTTT. As protein: CASSQITRNTEAFF.

V gene TRBV5-1 combines with J gene TRBJ1-4; D perhaps matches TRBD1 (5 bases). Trimming took 0 bases from V and 4 from J, leaving 13 bases between them. The germline gives CDR1 SGHRS, CDR2 YFSETQ. This CDR3 has 16 amino acids. The CDR3 loop is CASSLGSGRGNEKLFF. For the CDR3, the DNA is TGCGCCAGCAGCTTGGGGTCAGGGCGCGGTAATGAAAAACTGTTTTTT.

This clone has a handful of counts. The chain has TRBV9 and TRBJ2-7; 11 positions agree with TRBD2. The V gene end was trimmed by 3 bases and the J gene end by 6 bases; junction bases not matched to a gene: 5. This CDR3 contains 14 residues. Germline V gene lookup returns CDR1 SGDLS and CDR2 YYNGEE. CDR3 protein: CASSAPTSGGEQYF. The CDR3 DNA follows: TGTGCCAGCAGCGCCCCAACTAGCGGGGGCGAGCAGTACTTC.

Comment on this clone: The junction and the germline gene differ at one end; a read error may be behind it. The chain uses TRBV27 and TRBJ2-7; no clear D gene. Germline CDR1 reads MNHEY; CDR2 reads SMNVEV (reference sequence). The CDR3 runs to 16 residues. This chain's CDR3 is CASSSPPTMSSYEQYF. DNA for the CDR3: TGTGCCAGCAGTTCGCCGCCAACGATGAGCTCCTACGAGCAGTATTTC.

The V call is TRBV10-3, the J call TRBJ2-1; 8 bases are shared with TRBD2. This CDR3 has 17 residues. Germline lookup yields CDR1 ENHRY and CDR2 SYGVKD. After removal of 3 bases from V and 5 bases from J, the junction contained 12 bases not matched to a gene. The CDR3 DNA reads TGTGCCATCAGTGATAGGGCTAGCGGGCTCAGGGACAATGAGCAGTTCTTC. Amino acid sequence: CAISDRASGLRDNEQFF.

The V gene is TRBV9, the J gene TRBJ2-3, with 8 bases lining up with TRBD1. The V and J ends lost 1 base and 2 bases, in that order; junction bases with no gene match: 3. Germline CDR1 is SGDLS and CDR2 is YYNGEE. The CDR3 spans 15 residues. The CDR3 DNA reads as TGTGCCAGCAGCGTACCTCAGGGGGCCACAGATACGCAGTATTTT. This codes for CASSVPQGATDTQYF.

Comment on this clone: Relative to the germline gene, one junction end is altered; a read error may explain this. The CDR3 bases are TGTGCTAGCAGCTGGGGACAGGGCGACGAGCAGTACTTC. This codes for CASSWGQGDEQYF. The chain carries TRBV7-7 and TRBJ2-7; 9 bases line up with TRBD1. From germline, CDR1 is SSHAT and CDR2 FNYEAQ (reference sequence). The CDR3 is 13 residues long.

This chain joins TRBV19 and TRBJ1-2; 8 nucleotides agree with TRBD1. J gave up 5 bases and V 0 bases, and 2 bases lay outside the gene matches. This CDR3 has 14 amino acids. The V gene's germline CDR1 is LNHDA and CDR2 SQIVND (reference sequence). The CDR3 coding sequence is TGTGCCAGTAGTATAGACCGGGACAGGTATGGCTACACCTTC. Residues: CASSIDRDRYGYTF.

The chain employs TRBV9 and TRBJ2-7, with D unclear. The CDR3 consists of 15 residues. CDR1 SGDLS and CDR2 YYNGEE come from the germline V gene. V lost 0 bases and J 3 bases, leaving 13 bases between the germline ends. The CDR3 is CASSVEAGVNYEQYF. The CDR3 DNA reads as TGTGCCAGCAGCGTAGAGGCAGGTGTGAACTACGAGCAGTACTTC.

The chain is built from TRBV2 and TRBJ2-1, with unresolved D. Germline V gene lookup returns CDR1 SNHLY and CDR2 FYNNEI. V was trimmed by 7 bases and J by 8 bases, leaving 15 bases between them. CDR3 size: 13 residues. The CDR3 bases are TGTGCCAGCAAAAGGACCAGCAGCGATGAGCAGTTCTTC. This sequence encodes CASKRTSSDEQFF. Supplemented by reference TRBV2 and TRBJ2-1, the full variable domain reads EPEVTQTPSHQVTQMGQEVILRCVPISNHLYFYWYRQILGQKVEFLVSFYNNEISEKSEIFDDQFSVERPDGSNFTLKIRSTKLEDSAMYFCASKRTSSDEQFFGPGTRLTVL.

The gene calls are TRBV29-1 and TRBJ1-2, with 7 bases matching TRBD1. CDR1 SQVTM and CDR2 ANQGSEA come from the germline V gene. The CDR3 spans 13 residues. V lost 2 bases, J lost 4 bases, and 4 bases stayed unmatched. The CDR3 DNA reads as TGCAGCGTTGAAAAGGGGGCAGGCTATGGCTACACCTTC. It yields the protein CSVEKGAGYGYTF.